Listed below are T cell receptor beta chains from one sample, sequenced in a study of T cells after somatic rescue of genetic block. The data were produced by immunoSEQ multiplex PCR, yet TCRdb's version contains in-frame clones alone and is incomplete. Of tens of thousands of clones listed, around 89% are singletons. The material sequenced was peripheral blood mononuclear cells (PBMCs). The receptors come from a woman younger than 30. Both conserved end residues are part of each CDR3. A D gene is named only where the DNA matches it firmly. For some rows the clone size is stated as once, few or many, or as a class when expanded; others skip it.

d_call: TRBD1; clone_size: .; v_call: TRBV11-2; j_call: TRBJ1-5; cdr3_nt: TGTGCCAGCAGCTTAGGGGACAGGGCGTCACCTTATAGCAATCAGCCCCAGCATTTT; cdr3_aa: CASSLGDRASPYSNQPQHF
d_call: TRBD1; clone_size: .; v_call: TRBV6-5; j_call: TRBJ1-4; cdr3_nt: TGTGCCAGCGCCGACAGGGGTAATGAAAAACTGTTTTTT; cdr3_aa: CASADRGNEKLFF
d_call: TRBD2; clone_size: .; v_call: TRBV5-1; j_call: TRBJ2-3; cdr3_nt: TGCGCCAGCAGCTTGCGGGAGGTGAGCACAGATACGCAGTATTTT; cdr3_aa: CASSLREVSTDTQYF
d_call: .; clone_size: .; v_call: TRBV5-1; j_call: TRBJ2-5; cdr3_nt: TGCGCCAGCAGCTTCTTAGGGCAACAAGAGACCCAGTACTTC; cdr3_aa: CASSFLGQQETQYF
d_call: .; clone_size: .; v_call: TRBV5-1; j_call: TRBJ1-2; cdr3_nt: TGCGCCAGCAGCCCGTCGATGTTAGGGTACTATGGCTACACCTTC; cdr3_aa: CASSPSMLGYYGYTF
d_call: .; clone_size: once; v_call: TRBV7-8; j_call: TRBJ1-5; cdr3_nt: TGTGCCAGCAGCTTCGGGGAGTTTAGCAATCAGCCCCAGCATTTT; cdr3_aa: CASSFGEFSNQPQHF
d_call: TRBD1; clone_size: once; v_call: TRBV14; j_call: TRBJ1-1; cdr3_nt: TGTGCCAGCAGCCAAGAAGGACAGGGAGACACTGAAGCTTTCTTT; cdr3_aa: CASSQEGQGDTEAFF
d_call: TRBD2; clone_size: once; v_call: TRBV5-6; j_call: TRBJ2-5; cdr3_nt: TGTGCCAGCAGCCCACCTAGCGGGAGGGCAGGAGAGACCCAGTACTTC; cdr3_aa: CASSPPSGRAGETQYF
d_call: TRBD2; clone_size: once; v_call: TRBV5-6; j_call: TRBJ2-2; cdr3_nt: TGTGCCAGCAGCTCGAGGACTAGCGGGAAATACACCGGGGAGCTGTTTTTT; cdr3_aa: CASSSRTSGKYTGELFF
d_call: .; clone_size: few; v_call: TRBV7-9; j_call: TRBJ2-7; cdr3_nt: TGTGCCAGCAGCTTAGCGGGGACCTACGAGCAGTACTTC; cdr3_aa: CASSLAGTYEQYF
d_call: .; clone_size: .; v_call: TRBV20-1; j_call: TRBJ2-5; cdr3_nt: TGCAGTGCTAGACTAGAGACCCAGTACTTC; cdr3_aa: CSARLETQYF
d_call: .; clone_size: .; v_call: TRBV30; j_call: TRBJ1-1; cdr3_nt: TGTGCCTGGGGGGGGGTGAACACTGAAGCTTTCTTT; cdr3_aa: CAWGGVNTEAFF
d_call: .; clone_size: .; v_call: TRBV25-1; j_call: TRBJ2-3; cdr3_nt: TGTGCCAGCAGTCCAGGGCTGGGGGGTACGCAGTATTTT; cdr3_aa: CASSPGLGGTQYF
d_call: TRBD1; clone_size: .; v_call: TRBV19; j_call: TRBJ1-5; cdr3_nt: TGTGCCAGTAGCGGACAGGGAAGTCAGCCCCAGCATTTT; cdr3_aa: CASSGQGSQPQHF
d_call: .; clone_size: .; v_call: TRBV5-1; j_call: TRBJ2-1; cdr3_nt: TGCGCCAGCAGCTTCTATTCCGGAACACGAGTCAATGAGCAGTTCTTC; cdr3_aa: CASSFYSGTRVNEQFF
d_call: .; clone_size: .; v_call: TRBV7-9; j_call: TRBJ2-4; cdr3_nt: TGTGCCAGCAGCACCACGGGGGGCCCCCCAGACATTCAGTACTTC; cdr3_aa: CASSTTGGPPDIQYF
d_call: TRBD1; clone_size: .; v_call: TRBV6-5; j_call: TRBJ1-5; cdr3_nt: TGTGCCAGCAGGACGACAGGGGGGATCAATCAGCCCCAGCATTTT; cdr3_aa: CASRTTGGINQPQHF
d_call: TRBD2; clone_size: .; v_call: TRBV5-1; j_call: TRBJ2-7; cdr3_nt: TGCGCCAGCAGCCTACCGGGACTAGCGGGAACTAGCTCCTACGAGCAGTACTTC; cdr3_aa: CASSLPGLAGTSSYEQYF
d_call: TRBD2; clone_size: .; v_call: TRBV4-1; j_call: TRBJ2-1; cdr3_nt: TGCGCCAGCAGCCGAGGGGGACTAGCCTACATGGGGAATGAGCAGTTCTTC; cdr3_aa: CASSRGGLAYMGNEQFF
d_call: TRBD1; clone_size: .; v_call: TRBV28; j_call: TRBJ1-2; cdr3_nt: TGTGCCAGCGGGACAGTAGCTAACTATGGCTACACCTTC; cdr3_aa: CASGTVANYGYTF
d_call: TRBD1; clone_size: .; v_call: TRBV14; j_call: TRBJ1-6; cdr3_nt: TGTGCCAGCAGCCCCCTCCGGGACAGGGGTAATTCACCCCTCCACTTT; cdr3_aa: CASSPLRDRGNSPLHF
d_call: .; clone_size: once; v_call: TRBV30; j_call: TRBJ2-3; cdr3_nt: TGTGCCTGGAGTGTGGGGTCCTCAGCGTATTTT; cdr3_aa: CAWSVGSSAYF
d_call: .; clone_size: .; v_call: TRBV5-1; j_call: TRBJ2-3; cdr3_nt: TGCGCCAGCAGCGCCGGGGAGGGGGACACAGATACGCAGTATTTT; cdr3_aa: CASSAGEGDTDTQYF
d_call: TRBD1; clone_size: .; v_call: TRBV5-1; j_call: TRBJ1-1; cdr3_nt: TGCGCCAGCAGCTTGGATACAGGGGCGAACACTGAAGCTTTCTTT; cdr3_aa: CASSLDTGANTEAFF
d_call: .; clone_size: .; v_call: TRBV15; j_call: TRBJ2-3; cdr3_nt: TGTGCCACCGGGGCGGGAACAGATACGCAGTATTTT; cdr3_aa: CATGAGTDTQYF
d_call: .; clone_size: .; v_call: TRBV28; j_call: TRBJ2-7; cdr3_nt: TGTGCCAGCAGTTTACAGGCAGGAAGCTCCTACGAGCAGTACTTC; cdr3_aa: CASSLQAGSSYEQYF
d_call: .; clone_size: .; v_call: TRBV7-9; j_call: TRBJ1-1; cdr3_nt: TGTGCCAGCAGCTTAGCACAGTCTTGGGCGTTGGGAGAAAACACTGAAGCTTTCTTT; cdr3_aa: CASSLAQSWALGENTEAFF
d_call: TRBD2; clone_size: .; v_call: TRBV29-1; j_call: TRBJ2-3; cdr3_nt: TGCAGCGTTGGTGGACTAGCGGGAGGGCGATCAGATACGCAGTATTTT; cdr3_aa: CSVGGLAGGRSDTQYF
d_call: .; clone_size: .; v_call: TRBV19; j_call: TRBJ2-1; cdr3_nt: TGTGCCAGTAGCAACCCGGGACGGATAGCAGGTGAGCAGTTCTTC; cdr3_aa: CASSNPGRIAGEQFF
d_call: .; clone_size: .; v_call: TRBV15; j_call: TRBJ1-3; cdr3_nt: TGTGCCACCAGCGGGGACGGAGACTCTGGAAACACCATATATTTT; cdr3_aa: CATSGDGDSGNTIYF
d_call: .; clone_size: .; v_call: TRBV18; j_call: TRBJ2-1; cdr3_nt: TGTGCCAGCTCACCCTTGGTTGCGGGCTACAATGAGCAGTTCTTC; cdr3_aa: CASSPLVAGYNEQFF
d_call: TRBD2; clone_size: .; v_call: TRBV5-4; j_call: TRBJ2-7; cdr3_nt: TGTGCCAGCAGCCACGGACTAGCGGGAGTGGGATACGAGCAGTACTTC; cdr3_aa: CASSHGLAGVGYEQYF
d_call: .; clone_size: .; v_call: TRBV27; j_call: TRBJ2-6; cdr3_nt: TGTGCCAGCAGTTCCTCTCGTGGGGCCAACGTCCTGACTTTC; cdr3_aa: CASSSSRGANVLTF
d_call: .; clone_size: .; v_call: TRBV28; j_call: TRBJ2-7; cdr3_nt: TGTGCCAGCAGTTTATCCCCCCGGCAGTACTTC; cdr3_aa: CASSLSPRQYF
d_call: .; clone_size: .; v_call: TRBV28; j_call: TRBJ2-7; cdr3_nt: TGTGCCAGCAGTTTACCCGGAGGGAATTCCGAGCAGTACTTC; cdr3_aa: CASSLPGGNSEQYF
d_call: .; clone_size: .; v_call: TRBV9; j_call: TRBJ2-7; cdr3_nt: TGTGCCAGCAGCGTAGAGCAGGGTTGGGACGAGCAGTACTTC; cdr3_aa: CASSVEQGWDEQYF
d_call: .; clone_size: once; v_call: TRBV30; j_call: TRBJ2-7; cdr3_nt: TGTGCCTGGAGTGTAAGCACCGAGCAGTACTTC; cdr3_aa: CAWSVSTEQYF
d_call: .; clone_size: .; v_call: TRBV7-2; j_call: TRBJ2-2; cdr3_nt: TGTGCCAGCAGCGCAAGCGGGCTAGCTGTGAGTAGGGAGCTGTTTTTT; cdr3_aa: CASSASGLAVSRELFF
d_call: .; clone_size: .; v_call: TRBV5-1; j_call: TRBJ1-1; cdr3_nt: TGCGCCAGCAGCCCCGATCCCCGGGGCCTAAACACTGAAGCTTTCTTT; cdr3_aa: CASSPDPRGLNTEAFF
d_call: .; clone_size: .; v_call: TRBV14; j_call: TRBJ2-5; cdr3_nt: TGTGCCAGCAGCCAAGCGGGAGCAATGGAGACCCAGTACTTC; cdr3_aa: CASSQAGAMETQYF
d_call: TRBD1; clone_size: .; v_call: TRBV27; j_call: TRBJ2-2; cdr3_nt: TGTGCCAGCACACTGGGGACAGGGAACACCGGGGAGCTGTTTTTT; cdr3_aa: CASTLGTGNTGELFF
d_call: TRBD2; clone_size: .; v_call: TRBV7-7; j_call: TRBJ2-1; cdr3_nt: TGTGCTAGCAGCTGGGGACTAGCGGGAGTAGATGAGCAGTTCTTC; cdr3_aa: CASSWGLAGVDEQFF
d_call: .; clone_size: .; v_call: TRBV30; j_call: TRBJ1-5; cdr3_nt: TGTGCCTGGAGTGGGGCAGACTATCAGCCCCAGCATTTT; cdr3_aa: CAWSGADYQPQHF
d_call: .; clone_size: .; v_call: TRBV29-1; j_call: TRBJ2-5; cdr3_nt: TGCAGCGTTGATACCCAGGGCCAAGAGACCCAGTACTTC; cdr3_aa: CSVDTQGQETQYF
d_call: .; clone_size: .; v_call: TRBV7-2; j_call: TRBJ1-5; cdr3_nt: TGTGCCAGCAGGGCCCAGGGCGATCAGCCCCAGCATTTT; cdr3_aa: CASRAQGDQPQHF
d_call: TRBD2; clone_size: .; v_call: TRBV6-4; j_call: TRBJ2-1; cdr3_nt: TGTGCCAGCAGTCCTACGAGGGAGGGCCTCGGGGGTGAGCAGTTCTTC; cdr3_aa: CASSPTREGLGGEQFF
d_call: .; clone_size: once; v_call: TRBV5-1; j_call: TRBJ2-7; cdr3_nt: TGCGCCAGCAGCTTGGGCGGAGCCGCCTACGAGCAGTACTTC; cdr3_aa: CASSLGGAAYEQYF
d_call: .; clone_size: .; v_call: TRBV27; j_call: TRBJ2-7; cdr3_nt: TGTGCCAGCAGCCCCTCGACAGCCCACGAGCAGTACTTC; cdr3_aa: CASSPSTAHEQYF
d_call: .; clone_size: .; v_call: TRBV6-1; j_call: TRBJ2-5; cdr3_nt: TGTGCCAGCAGTGAAGGTCCGGGACCCCAAGAGACCCAGTACTTC; cdr3_aa: CASSEGPGPQETQYF
d_call: .; clone_size: .; v_call: TRBV6-1; j_call: TRBJ1-2; cdr3_nt: TGTGCCAGCAGTGAAGATTTTAGAGGGTATGGCTACACCTTC; cdr3_aa: CASSEDFRGYGYTF
d_call: .; clone_size: .; v_call: TRBV5-1; j_call: TRBJ2-2; cdr3_nt: TGCGCCAGCAGCTCCCCTACTGGGACCGGGGAGCTGTTTTTT; cdr3_aa: CASSSPTGTGELFF